Here is one TCR beta chain with its context. The CDR3 sequence is 14 residues long. V lost 1 base to trimming and J lost 7 bases, with 12 bases between them. Germline V gives CDR1 SGDLS, CDR2 YYNGEE. This record comes from a study of blood T cells in healthy people across ages. Combining a sample-barcoded 5' primer with a J-beta primer mix, a second PCR ran for roughly 7 to 11 cycles. Every sample gave at least 2.5 million paired-end reads containing CDR3. TCRdb reanalysed the 5' RACE reads using MiXCR and keeps one entry per CDR3 protein. Of some 730,000 distinct CDR3 sequences listed, 20% to 25% were seen once; the top ten hold roughly 22%. Donation came from healthy Caucasian individuals in Russia who were aged roughly 6 to 95.

The chain employs TRBV9 and TRBJ2-4; D is possibly TRBD1 or TRBD2 (5 bases each). This TCR came from a man between 65 and 85 years old in good health. The sequenced material came from blood. CDR3 in amino acids: CASSVKGWGNIQYF. DNA of the CDR3: TGTGCCAGCAGCGTAAAGGGGTGGGGGAACATTCAGTACTTC.